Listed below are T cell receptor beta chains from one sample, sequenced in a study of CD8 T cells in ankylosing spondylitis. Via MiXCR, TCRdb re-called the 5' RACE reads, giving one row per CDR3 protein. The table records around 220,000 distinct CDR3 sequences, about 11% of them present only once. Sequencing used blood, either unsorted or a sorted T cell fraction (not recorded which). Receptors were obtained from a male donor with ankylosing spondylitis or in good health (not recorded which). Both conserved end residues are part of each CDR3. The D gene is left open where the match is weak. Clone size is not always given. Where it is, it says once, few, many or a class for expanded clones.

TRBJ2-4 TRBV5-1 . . CASSLGQGTIFVAKNIQYF TGCGCCAGCAGCTTGGGACAGGGGACTATTTTCGTAGCCAAAAACATTCAGTACTTC
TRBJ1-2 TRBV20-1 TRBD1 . CSARQPGTGQIGYTF TGCAGTGCTAGACAACCCGGGACAGGGCAGATCGGCTACACCTTC
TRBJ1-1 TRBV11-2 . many CASSPREGLAAFF TGTGCCAGCAGCCCTCGGGAAGGGTTGGCAGCTTTCTTT
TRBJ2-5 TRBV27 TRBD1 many CASSPGDSQETQYF TGTGCCAGCAGTCCCGGGGACAGCCAAGAGACCCAGTACTTC
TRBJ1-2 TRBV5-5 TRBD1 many CASSLTGQATNYGYTF TGTGCCAGCAGCTTGACGGGACAGGCTACTAACTATGGCTACACCTTC
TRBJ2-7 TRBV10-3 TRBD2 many CAIRASGGSSYEQYF TGTGCCATCAGGGCTAGCGGGGGGAGCTCCTACGAGCAGTACTTC
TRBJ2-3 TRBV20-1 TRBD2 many CSAQVAGAVTDTQYF TGCAGTGCCCAGGTAGCGGGGGCCGTCACAGATACGCAGTATTTT
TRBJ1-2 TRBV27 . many CASSLLAGGPSGYGYTF TGTGCCAGCAGTTTATTGGCTGGGGGGCCCTCTGGATATGGCTACACCTTC
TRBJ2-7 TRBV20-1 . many CSARDVGTSTYEQYF TGCAGTGCTAGAGATGTCGGGACATCGACCTACGAGCAGTACTTC
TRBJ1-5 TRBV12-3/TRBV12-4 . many CASSLGQFNQPQHF TGTGCCAGCAGTTTAGGACAGTTCAATCAGCCCCAGCATTTT
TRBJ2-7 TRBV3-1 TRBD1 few CASSQGQGANYEQYF TGTGCCAGCAGCCAAGGACAGGGGGCAAACTACGAGCAGTACTTC
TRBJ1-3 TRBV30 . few CAWAPGELGSGNTIYF TGTGCCTGGGCCCCAGGGGAACTAGGCTCTGGAAACACCATATATTTT
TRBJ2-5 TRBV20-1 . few CSASWLQETQYF TGCAGTGCTAGCTGGCTCCAAGAGACCCAGTACTTC
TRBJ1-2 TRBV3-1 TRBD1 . CASSQEDRVGVGYTF TGTGCCAGCAGCCAGGAGGACAGGGTGGGGGTCGGCTACACCTTC
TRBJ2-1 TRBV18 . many CASPAGERDNEQFF TGTGCCAGCCCCGCAGGGGAAAGAGACAATGAGCAGTTCTTC
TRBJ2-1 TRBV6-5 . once CASSSDRDSTYNEQFF TGTGCCAGCAGTTCGGACCGGGACTCCACCTACAATGAGCAGTTCTTC
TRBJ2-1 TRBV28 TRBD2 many CASTVAGGRNEQFF TGTGCCAGCACTGTAGCGGGGGGGAGAAATGAGCAGTTCTTC
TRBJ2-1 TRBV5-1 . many CASSLAGTEYNEQFF TGCGCCAGCAGCTTGGCCGGGACGGAATACAATGAGCAGTTCTTC
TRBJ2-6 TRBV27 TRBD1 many CASSPGTDGANVLTF TGTGCCAGCAGTCCCGGGACAGATGGGGCCAACGTCCTGACTTTC
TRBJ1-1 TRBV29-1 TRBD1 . CSVTTGGGTEAFF TGCAGCGTCACAACAGGGGGGGGTACTGAAGCTTTCTTT
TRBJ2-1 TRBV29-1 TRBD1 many CSVVIGQGSRQFF TGCAGCGTTGTGATCGGACAGGGGAGTCGGCAGTTCTTC
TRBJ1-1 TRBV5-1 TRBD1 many CASSPQTGGEAFF TGCGCCAGCAGCCCACAAACAGGGGGCGAAGCTTTCTTT
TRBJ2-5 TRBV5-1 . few CASSLLQETQYF TGCGCCAGCAGTCTTCTCCAAGAGACCCAGTACTTC
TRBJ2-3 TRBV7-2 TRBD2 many CASSISGGGPDTQYF TGTGCCAGCAGCATAAGCGGGGGGGGTCCAGATACGCAGTATTTT
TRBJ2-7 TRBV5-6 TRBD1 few CASSLGNRGQEQYF TGTGCCAGCAGCTTGGGAAACAGGGGGCAAGAGCAGTACTTC
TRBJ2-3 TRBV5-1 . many CASSLTGQFIKSTDTQYF TGCGCCAGCAGCTTGACCGGACAATTCATTAAGAGCACAGATACGCAGTATTTT
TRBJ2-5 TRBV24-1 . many CATSDTDGASETQYF TGTGCCACCAGTGACACCGACGGCGCTTCGGAGACCCAGTACTTC
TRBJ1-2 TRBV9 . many CASSSGAGDGYTF TGTGCCAGCAGCTCTGGGGCAGGGGATGGCTACACCTTC
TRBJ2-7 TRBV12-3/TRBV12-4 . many CASSLWGSSYEQYF TGTGCCAGCAGTTTGTGGGGGAGCTCCTACGAGCAGTACTTC
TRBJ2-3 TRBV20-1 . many CSARDRVGRGSTDTQYF TGCAGTGCTAGAGATCGGGTGGGTCGGGGCTCCACAGATACGCAGTATTTT
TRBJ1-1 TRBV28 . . CAAKRGRGNTEAFF TGTGCCGCCAAGCGTGGGCGGGGGAACACTGAAGCTTTCTTT
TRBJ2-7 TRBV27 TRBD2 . CASSLEAGGPYYEQYF TGTGCCAGCAGTTTAGAAGCGGGGGGGCCCTACTACGAGCAGTACTTC
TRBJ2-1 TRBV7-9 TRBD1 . CASSPLRGRVSYNEQFF TGTGCCAGCAGCCCCCTCAGGGGGCGCGTCTCCTACAATGAGCAGTTCTTC
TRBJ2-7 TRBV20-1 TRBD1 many CSARGHRGYEQYF TGCAGTGCTAGGGGCCACAGGGGCTACGAGCAGTACTTC
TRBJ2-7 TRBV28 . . CASNLGGNYEQYF TGTGCCAGCAATCTGGGTGGGAACTACGAGCAGTACTTC
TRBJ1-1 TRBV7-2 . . CASSFLSAGAFF TGTGCCAGCAGCTTCCTCTCTGCTGGGGCTTTCTTT
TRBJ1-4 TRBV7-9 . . CASSLATFGEKLFF TGTGCCAGCAGCTTAGCAACGTTTGGGGAAAAACTGTTTTTT
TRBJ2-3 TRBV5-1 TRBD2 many CASSTTSGRTDTQYF TGCGCCAGCAGCACGACTAGCGGGAGGACAGATACGCAGTATTTT
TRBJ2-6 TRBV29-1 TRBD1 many CSVVDAVRTGGAANVLTF TGCAGCGTTGTAGACGCCGTAAGGACAGGAGGAGCGGCCAACGTCCTGACTTTC
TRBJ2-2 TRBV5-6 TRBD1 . CASSSWTGDTGELFF TGTGCCAGCAGCTCATGGACAGGTGACACCGGGGAGCTGTTTTTT
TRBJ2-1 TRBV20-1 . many CSARVTTASSYNEQFF TGCAGTGCTAGAGTGACGACAGCGAGCTCCTACAATGAGCAGTTCTTC
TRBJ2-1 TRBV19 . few CASSPASLYAHEQFF TGTGCCAGTAGTCCGGCTAGCTTATATGCCCATGAGCAGTTCTTC
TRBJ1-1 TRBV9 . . CASSREGGTNTEAFF TGTGCCAGCAGCCGTGAGGGGGGGACGAACACTGAAGCTTTCTTT
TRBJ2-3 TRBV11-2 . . CASSHGTDTDTQYF TGTGCCAGCAGCCACGGGACGGACACAGATACGCAGTATTTT
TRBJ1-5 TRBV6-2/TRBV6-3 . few CASREYSGPQHF TGTGCCAGCAGAGAGTACAGTGGGCCCCAGCATTTT
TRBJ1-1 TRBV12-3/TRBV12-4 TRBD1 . CASSFAGQLKSTEAFF TGTGCCAGCAGTTTTGCGGGACAGCTCAAGTCCACTGAAGCTTTCTTT
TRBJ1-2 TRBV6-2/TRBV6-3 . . CASSLSGSVGYGYTF TGTGCCAGCAGTTTAAGTGGTTCCGTCGGCTATGGCTACACCTTC
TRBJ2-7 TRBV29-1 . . CSVVGNSYEQYF TGCAGCGTTGTCGGCAACTCCTACGAGCAGTACTTC